This TCR beta chain was identified during a study of human T cells and chemical hapten exposure. The CDR3 runs to 13 residues. V lost 9 bases to trimming and J lost 1 base; unmatched junction nucleotides: 5. Indicated time point: patch test 1, 2 weeks after DPC sensitization. Treatment noted: therapeutic diphenylcyclopropenone sensitization with weekly scalp DPC. Sample donors consisted of patients with alopecia, aged 18 to 70 years, who were suitable for DPC. Blood, whole and unfractionated, served as the source for total RNA extraction. This clonotype was observed at least ten times. What it recognizes is unknown. Study outcomes and limitations: TCRs exceeding 1 in 1000 frequency stayed unchanged with DPC sensitization.

Separate cDNA molecules received unique molecular identifiers, which the library attached to them. From the RACE reads, TCRdb called clonotypes with MiXCR, one entry per CDR3 protein. The sample lists about 120,000 distinct CDR3 sequences; 9% to 13% were seen once. The rearrangement joins TRBV12-3 or TRBV12-4 to TRBJ1-1; 7 bases are a match to TRBD1. The sample was whole blood, taken in connection with sensitization to the hapten diphenylcyclopropenone (DPC). This sequence was found in a woman between 45 and 65 years old with alopecia areata. Some clones in this sample may be carry-over from other donors' samples. The DNA of the CDR3 is TGTGCCAGTCGGGGACAGAGGAACACTGAAGCTTTCTTT. It specifies CASRGQRNTEAFF.